This T cell receptor (beta chain) was found in a study of cytomegalovirus exposure and HLA in healthy donors. Study context: In terms of ancestry, the Caucasian-associated cluster contained roughly 81% of the approximately 380 genotyped donors.

Study-level results: Most TCR sequences were seen very rarely across donors, but some public TCRs occurred in many.

Comments on this clone: The antigen remains undetermined.

Trimming removed 4 bases at V and 1 base at J, with 11 bases between. From germline, CDR1 is SGHRS and CDR2 YFSETQ. The CDR3 covers 14 residues. PCR employed 60 Vbeta and 13 Jbeta primers. Produced via immunoSEQ multiplex PCR; TCRdb's table is partial and in-frame only. The sample carries 100,000 to 120,000 clones, approximately 80% recorded once. The sequence was collected from a woman younger than 30 in good health and CMV-seronegative. Sequencing was done on a sample of PBMCs. V and J are TRBV5-1 and TRBJ1-1; weak D call: TRBD1 (5 bases). CDR3 protein: CASSPWGGNTEAFF. In DNA form, the CDR3 reads TGCGCCAGCAGCCCTTGGGGGGGGAACACTGAAGCTTTCTTT. The whole variable domain, remainder taken from reference TRBV5-1 and TRBJ1-1, is KAGVTQTPRYLIKTRGQQVTLSCSPISGHRSVSWYQQTPGQGLQFLFEYFSETQRNKGNFPGRFSGRQFSNSRSEMNVSTLELGDSALYLCASSPWGGNTEAFFGQGTRLTVV.